This TCR beta chain stems from a study of OX40 agonist ivuxolimab in advanced cancers. Concerning the study at large: Ivuxolimab was a fully human IgG2 agonistic monoclonal antibody targeting the costimulatory receptor OX40 (CD134). Intravenous ivuxolimab was administered to patients every 2 weeks at six dose levels: 0.01, 0.1, 0.3, 1.5, 3 and 10 mg/kg. Of the roughly 54 dose-escalation patients, hepatocellular carcinoma was present in around 20, melanoma in some 15, renal cell carcinoma in 9 and head and neck cancer in 9. The dose-escalation cohort was over 70% male with a mean age of about 60 years, ranging from roughly 20 to 80. Patients were allowed to have had prior anti-PD-1, anti-PD-L1 or anti-CTLA-4 therapy, and roughly two fifths of the dose-escalation patients had been treated with checkpoint inhibitors. Partial responses occurred in three dose-escalation patients, of whom one had hepatocellular carcinoma and two had cutaneous melanoma. Peripheral TCRbeta sequencing was intended to test whether TCR sequence diversity was altered and clonal T-cell expansion was caused by ivuxolimab. The paper reports the monotherapy dose-escalation portion (N ≈ 50 patients) of the phase I ivuxolimab trial. Paper-wide results and their limitations: Low levels of normalized T-cell clonal expansion were also seen in some patients who did not respond. After ivuxolimab, expanded clones were on average more numerous among CD8+ T cells than among CD4+ T cells. At doses from 0.1 to 3.0 mg/kg, clonal expansion was seen in both CD4+ and CD8+ blood T cells between baseline and week 6. Partial responders in the 0.1-3.0 mg/kg groups had among the lowest normalized peripheral clonal expansion, especially among CD8+ T cells. Antigen specificity was not determined for the clonally expanded peripheral T cells.

In the case of this clone: Which antigen it targets is not known. No per-base quality is available; no much larger clone lies one base away.

CDR1 and CDR2, looked up from the germline V gene, are SNHLY and FYNNEI. The CDR3, from cysteine to phenylalanine, totals 12 residues. Just the 36-base CDR3 DNA is kept, in frame starting at base 1. V is clipped by 8 bases and J by 4 bases, and the sequence between their germline boundaries is 11 bases long. The trial excluded patients who had a history of autoimmune disease or who were on systemic immunosuppression. Peripheral blood for TCR sequencing was collected from all dose cohorts at baseline, on cycle 4 day 1, and on cycle 7 day 1. The samples were taken from a phase I, first-in-human, multicenter, open-label dose-escalation trial of ivuxolimab. Adults with locally advanced or metastatic melanoma, renal cell, hepatocellular, or head and neck squamous cell carcinoma were enrolled in the trial. Before TCR sequencing, CD4+ T cells and CD8+ T cells were sorted from peripheral blood as separate populations.

Genomic DNA was extracted from sorted cells for sequencing of the TCRbeta CDR3 region. The immunoSEQ Assay was used for sequencing of TCRbeta CDR3 regions. The immuneACCESS repertoire file appears here via TCRdb, limited to in-frame rearrangements. These files lack a portion of the clones; in checked studies, under half of the deficit traces to unresolved V genes, and the cause of the others is not known. The sample table contains tens of thousands of clones; only one count was recorded for 70% to 90% of them. The ten largest make up approximately 0.61% of the sample. This material consisted of CD4+ or CD8+ T cells sorted from blood, taken in a trial of the OX40 agonist ivuxolimab. The clonotype originates from an adult with an advanced solid tumor such as melanoma, head and neck, liver or kidney cancer. Rearrangement joined TRBV2 to TRBJ2-5; a tentative D call is TRBD2 (5 bases match). The CDR3 sequence is CASEGSGETQYF. The nucleotide sequence reads as follows: TGTGCCAGCGAGGGCTCCGGAGAGACCCAGTACTTC.